This T cell receptor beta chain was sequenced for a study of blood T cell repertoires in COVID-19. The overall study: T cells, B-cell-depleted T cells, or PBMCs provided the cDNA or gDNA that served as material.

V was pared by 1 base and J by 6 bases, with 8 bases of the junction left unmatched. This CDR3 comprises 16 residues. Germline V gene sequence: CDR1 LGHDT, CDR2 YNNKEL (reference sequence). Per the original methods: Reference gene primer amplification gave estimated nucleated cell counts. Some clones are missing from TCRdb's copy, which holds only in-frame ones; the method was immunoSEQ multiplex PCR. The DNA was the basis for D and trimming; V, J and clone size are from that table. The sample contains 200,000 to 250,000 clones, more than 75% of which appear only once. Source material: peripheral blood. The chain is built from TRBV3-1 (or the pseudogene TRBV3-2) and TRBJ1-2, with 10 nucleotides matching TRBD1. The clonotype originates from a woman aged 25-40 years who had recovered from COVID-19. The CDR3 nucleotides are TGTGCCAGCAGCCAAGGGGGCGGACAGGGGGTTCATGGCTACACCTTC. It codes for CASSQGGGQGVHGYTF.